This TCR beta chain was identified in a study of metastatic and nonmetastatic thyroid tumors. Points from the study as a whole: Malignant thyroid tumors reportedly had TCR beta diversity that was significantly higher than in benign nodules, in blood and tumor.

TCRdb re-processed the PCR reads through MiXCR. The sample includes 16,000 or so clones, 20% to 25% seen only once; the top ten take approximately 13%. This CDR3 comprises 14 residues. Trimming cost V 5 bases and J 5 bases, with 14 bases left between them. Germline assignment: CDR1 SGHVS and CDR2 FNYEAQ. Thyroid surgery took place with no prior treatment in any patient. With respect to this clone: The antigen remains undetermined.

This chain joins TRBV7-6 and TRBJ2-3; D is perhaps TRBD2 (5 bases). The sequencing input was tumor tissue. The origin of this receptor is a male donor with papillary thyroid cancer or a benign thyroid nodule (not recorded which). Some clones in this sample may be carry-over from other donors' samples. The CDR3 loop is CASSARGRGDTQYF. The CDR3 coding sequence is TGTGCCAGCAGCGCCCGGGGTCGGGGAGATACGCAGTATTTT.